Below are 24 T cell receptor beta chains sequenced from a single sample in a study of blood T cell repertoires in COVID-19. Assay: immunoSEQ multiplex PCR; the TCRdb copy retains only in-frame clones and omits some. The sample records 200,000 to 300,000 clones, 85% to 90% being singletons. The specimen was peripheral blood. The receptors were sampled from a woman aged 55-70 years with COVID-19, enrolled during active disease.

The rearrangement links TRBV9 to TRBJ1-5; no reliable D call. V was cut by 4 bases and J by 4 bases, with 15 bases left in between. Germline V gene lookup returns CDR1 SGDLS and CDR2 YYNGEE. This CDR3 region has 15 residues. As DNA, the CDR3 is TGTGCCAGCAGCCCCCTAGGAGGGTTGAATCAGCCCCAGCATTTT. Its translation: CASSPLGGLNQPQHF.

The V gene is TRBV7-8, the J gene TRBJ2-1, with D possibly being TRBD2 (6 bases). V was pared by 3 bases and J by 12 bases, with 18 bases between. Germline loops: CDR1 SGHVS, CDR2 FQNEAQ. The CDR3 spans 14 residues. The CDR3 protein is CASSLGTRLQVQFF. The CDR3 nucleotides read TGTGCCAGCAGCTTGGGGACTCGACTACAGGTGCAGTTCTTC.

The DNA of the CDR3 is TGTGCCAGTAGAGCGGGCGGCAGCGGATCGAGGTCCTACAATGAGCAGTTCTTC. Its translation is CASRAGGSGSRSYNEQFF. This chain joins TRBV19 and TRBJ2-1, with a tentative D call TRBD2 (6 bases). Germline-derived CDR1 and CDR2 are LNHDA and SQIVND (reference sequence). Deletions cut 6 bases from V and 1 base from J, with 22 bases between. The CDR3 covers 18 residues.

This sequence joins TRBV5-4 and TRBJ2-1; 8 nucleotides agree with TRBD2. Trimming at V came to 6 bases and at J to 1 base, leaving 0 bases not matched to a gene. The CDR3 runs 13 residues. Germline CDR1 is SGHNT and CDR2 is YYREEE (reference sequence). This chain's CDR3 is CASKRESYNEQFF. The CDR3 nucleotides are TGTGCCAGCAAGCGGGAGTCCTACAATGAGCAGTTCTTC.

This sequence joins TRBV7-9 and TRBJ1-2; 8 positions match TRBD1. Germline CDR1 is SEHNR and CDR2 is FQNEAQ (reference sequence). Losses at the gene ends were 1 base for V and 7 bases for J; bases not matched to a gene: 5. The CDR3 spans 14 residues. The CDR3 sequence is CASSLERTGFGYTF. CDR3 DNA: TGTGCCAGCAGCTTAGAAAGGACAGGGTTTGGCTACACCTTC.

Only one count was recorded for this clone. The chain uses TRBV14 and TRBJ1-6; D is uncertain. Trimming pared 0 bases from V and 6 bases from J, leaving 9 bases between. The CDR3 has 15 amino acids. CDR1 and CDR2 from the germline V gene are SGHDN and FVKESK. The CDR3 DNA sequence: TGTGCCAGCAGCCAAGATCGCAGGTCTAATTCACCCCTCCACTTT. Protein: CASSQDRRSNSPLHF.

This sequence joins TRBV19 and TRBJ2-7; 9 positions agree with TRBD1. The CDR3 has 15 amino acids. V was clipped by 3 bases and J by 0 bases; unmatched bases: 3. Germline lookup yields CDR1 LNHDA and CDR2 SQIVND (reference sequence). DNA of the CDR3: TGTGCCAGTAGTATTACAGGGGGCAGCTCCTACGAGCAGTACTTC. Residues: CASSITGGSSYEQYF. Full variable domain (rest looked up from reference TRBV19 and TRBJ2-7): DGGITQSPKYLFRKEGQNVTLSCEQNLNHDAMYWYRQDPGQGLRLIYYSQIVNDFQKGDIAEGYSVSREKKESFPLTVTSAQKNPTAFYLCASSITGGSSYEQYFGPGTRLTVT.

This chain joins TRBV19 and TRBJ2-1; tentatively, D is TRBD2 (6 bases). In germline, CDR1 is LNHDA, CDR2 SQIVND (reference sequence). This CDR3 has 16 residues. Trimming cost V 5 bases and J 3 bases, with 17 bases left between them. The chain's CDR3 is CASSAQAGLVYNEQFF. The CDR3 nucleotides read TGTGCCAGTAGTGCTCAAGCGGGTCTCGTCTACAATGAGCAGTTCTTC. The variable domain in full, with the rest retrieved from reference TRBV19 and TRBJ2-1, is DGGITQSPKYLFRKEGQNVTLSCEQNLNHDAMYWYRQDPGQGLRLIYYSQIVNDFQKGDIAEGYSVSREKKESFPLTVTSAQKNPTAFYLCASSAQAGLVYNEQFFGPGTRLTVL.

The chain uses TRBV6-5 and TRBJ2-1; 8 bases map to TRBD2. The V gene's germline CDR1 is MNHEY and CDR2 SVGAGI. The CDR3 runs to 15 residues. V shed 5 bases and J 6 bases; nucleotides not matched to a gene: 9. This chain's CDR3 is CASSRGTSGTNEQFF. The CDR3 bases are TGTGCCAGCAGTAGGGGTACTAGCGGAACCAATGAGCAGTTCTTC.

V and J are TRBV30 and TRBJ1-2; D is possibly TRBD1 (5 bases). The CDR3 loop spans 12 amino acids. From germline, CDR1 is GTSNPN and CDR2 SVGIG (reference sequence). Trimming cost V 8 bases and J 4 bases, with 14 bases left between them. The CDR3 region has the DNA TGTGCCGCAACAGGTCCCGGCTATGGCTACACCTTC. Amino acid sequence: CAATGPGYGYTF.

In this sample, this clone turned up once. The DNA for the CDR3 is TGCGCCAGCAGCCAAGAGGGCTACAGCCAAGAGACCCAGTACTTC. Its protein product is CASSQEGYSQETQYF. V is TRBV4-1 and J is TRBJ2-5; no clear D gene. Germline CDR1 MGHRA, CDR2 YSYEKL. The CDR3 runs 15 residues. V gave up 0 bases and J gave up 1 base, with 9 bases separating them.

V is TRBV7-8 and J is TRBJ1-4; TRBD1 aligns across 8 bases. Trimming took 5 bases from V and 8 from J; bases not matched to a gene: 10. The CDR3 runs to 15 residues. Germline V CDR1 and CDR2: SGHVS, FQNEAQ. CDR3 sequence reads: CASSLQGGAWEKLFF. The DNA for the CDR3 is TGTGCCAGCAGCCTACAGGGGGGGGCCTGGGAAAAACTGTTTTTT.

The rearrangement joins TRBV4-1 to TRBJ2-2, with D tentatively TRBD2 (7 bases). The CDR3 spans 17 residues. V lost 1 base and J lost 2, with 14 bases in between. CDR1 and CDR2 from the germline V gene are MGHRA and YSYEKL. The chain's CDR3 is CASSQGGGLYNTGELFF. CDR3 nucleotides: TGCGCCAGCAGCCAAGGAGGGGGACTATACAACACCGGGGAGCTGTTTTTT.

This chain connects TRBV13 to TRBJ2-3; TRBD1 aligns across 11 bases. V gave up 4 bases and J gave up 6 bases; unmatched junction bases: 3. This CDR3 contains 14 residues. The germline V gene has CDR1 PRHDT and CDR2 FYEKMQ (reference sequence). The CDR3: CASSWDRGVDTQYF. DNA of the CDR3: TGTGCCAGCAGCTGGGACAGGGGGGTCGATACGCAGTATTTT.

The rearrangement uses TRBV15 and TRBJ2-3; 9 positions agree with TRBD1. V lost 2 bases to trimming and J lost 4 bases; unmatched junction nucleotides: 10. The V gene's germline CDR1 is LNHNV and CDR2 YYDKDF (reference sequence). This CDR3 has 17 amino acids. The DNA of the CDR3 is TGTGCCACCAGCAGAAATCCGACAGGGGGAGGTGCAGATACGCAGTATTTT. This encodes CATSRNPTGGGADTQYF.

V gene TRBV27 combines with J gene TRBJ2-5; TRBD2 aligns across 11 bases. Per germline, CDR1 MNHEY and CDR2 SMNVEV (reference sequence). V was pared by 4 bases and J by 4 bases, with 5 bases of the junction left unmatched. There are 15 residues in the CDR3. The CDR3 reads CASSSPTSGVETQYF. CDR3 in DNA: TGTGCCAGCAGTTCTCCGACTAGCGGGGTAGAGACCCAGTACTTC.

This chain joins TRBV28 and TRBJ2-5, with TRBD1 matching over 7 bases. Germline CDR1 MDHEN, CDR2 SYDVKM. CDR3 length: 14 amino acids. V trimming: 2 bases; J trimming: 4 bases; junction bases outside the gene matches: 4. The CDR3 nucleotides read TGTGCCAGCAGTTTAAGAAACAGGGGAGAGACCCAGTACTTC. It is translated as CASSLRNRGETQYF.

This chain links TRBV7-6 with TRBJ2-3; 10 bases are shared with TRBD2. With V trimmed by 0 bases and J by 3 bases, 6 bases remained unmatched. The CDR3 has 17 amino acids. The germline CDR1 and CDR2 sequences are SGHVS and FNYEAQ. The CDR3 coding sequence is TGTGCCAGCAGCTTAGCGTCTAGCGGGAGTCTGACAGATACGCAGTATTTT. This translates into CASSLASSGSLTDTQYF.

This clone was seen once. The CDR3 nucleotides are TGTGCCAGCAGTCCGGGACAGCCACACTCTATCGGCTACACCTTC. This sequence encodes CASSPGQPHSIGYTF. This chain joins TRBV28 and TRBJ1-2; 7 bases fit TRBD1. V shed 5 bases and J 8 bases; nucleotides not matched to a gene: 14. The germline V gene has CDR1 MDHEN and CDR2 SYDVKM. The CDR3 extends over 15 amino acids.

This rearrangement joins TRBV5-1 to TRBJ1-1; D unclear. V shed 0 bases and J shed 6 bases, with 12 bases lying between them. Germline V gene lookup returns CDR1 SGHRS and CDR2 YFSETQ. This CDR3 region has 14 residues. This chain's CDR3 is CASSLGAKLAEAFF. CDR3 nucleotide sequence: TGCGCCAGCAGCTTGGGGGCGAAATTGGCTGAAGCTTTCTTT.

The V call is TRBV18, the J call TRBJ1-1; 10 nucleotides line up with TRBD1. The length of the CDR3 is 16 residues. V was clipped by 6 bases and J by 1 base; unmatched bases: 8. Per the germline V gene, CDR1 is KGHSH and CDR2 is LQKENI. Written as DNA, the CDR3 is TGTGCCAGCTCTCAACGGGGACAGGGGACGAACACTGAAGCTTTCTTT. Encoded protein: CASSQRGQGTNTEAFF.

The chain uses TRBV6-6 and TRBJ2-1; no clear D. Trimming stripped 5 bases from V and 0 bases from J, with 20 bases between. The CDR3 totals 18 residues. In germline, CDR1 is MNHNY, CDR2 SVGAGI (reference sequence). CDR3 amino acids: CASSRTQPVRSSYNEQFF. CDR3 coding DNA: TGTGCCAGCAGTCGTACCCAACCGGTTAGAAGCTCCTACAATGAGCAGTTCTTC.

This sequence joins TRBV6-1 and TRBJ2-5; D unresolved. Looked up from germline, CDR1 is MNHNS and CDR2 is SASEGT. The CDR3 runs 11 residues. The V end was cut by 2 bases, the J end by 4 bases, with 2 bases between. The CDR3 sequence is CASSERETQYF. The CDR3 DNA is TGTGCCAGCAGTGAACGAGAGACCCAGTACTTC.

The CDR3 reads CASSPSGETQYF. The DNA for the CDR3 is TGTGCCAGCAGCCCATCGGGAGAGACCCAGTACTTC. J is TRBJ2-5 and V is TRBV27; D is unclear. This CDR3 spans 12 amino acids. Per germline, CDR1 MNHEY and CDR2 SMNVEV (reference sequence). V lost 6 bases and J 4 bases, leaving 9 bases between the germline ends.